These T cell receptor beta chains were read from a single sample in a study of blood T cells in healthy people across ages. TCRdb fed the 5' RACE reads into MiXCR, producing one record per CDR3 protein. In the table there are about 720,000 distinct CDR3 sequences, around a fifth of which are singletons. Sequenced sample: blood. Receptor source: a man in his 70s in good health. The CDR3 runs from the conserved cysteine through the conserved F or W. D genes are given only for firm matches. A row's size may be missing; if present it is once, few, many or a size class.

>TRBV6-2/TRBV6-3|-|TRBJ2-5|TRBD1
TGTGCCAGCGGTGTGGTTGACAGGGGAGAGACCCAGTACTTC
CASGVVDRGETQYF
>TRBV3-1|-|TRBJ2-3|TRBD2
TGTGCCAGCAGCCGCGGGACTAGCGGGGGGGCAGGAGGCACAGATACGCAGTATTTT
CASSRGTSGGAGGTDTQYF
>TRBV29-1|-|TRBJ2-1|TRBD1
TGCAGCGTTGAAGATACCGGGACAGGGTACAATGAGCAGTTCTTC
CSVEDTGTGYNEQFF
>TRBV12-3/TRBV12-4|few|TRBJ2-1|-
TGTGCCAGCAGCCCGTCCGTCGGGTCAGAACTTTACAATGAGCAGTTCTTC
CASSPSVGSELYNEQFF
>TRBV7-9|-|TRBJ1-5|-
TGTGCCAGCAGCTTAGGACGGGGGGCGAATCAGCCCCAGCATTTT
CASSLGRGANQPQHF
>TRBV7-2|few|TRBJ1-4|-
TGTGCCAGCAGCTTTCTTCACGGGCCGGGAGGATTACTGTTTTTT
CASSFLHGPGGLLFF
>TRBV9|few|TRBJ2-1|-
TGTGCCAGCAGCTTGAGACGGAACAATGAGCAGTTCTTC
CASSLRRNNEQFF
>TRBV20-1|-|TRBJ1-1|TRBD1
TGCAGTGCTAGGAAGACAGCCCCAGGGGGGAACACTGAAGCTTTCTTT
CSARKTAPGGNTEAFF
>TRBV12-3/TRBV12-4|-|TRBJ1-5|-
TGTGCCAGCAGTTTTCGGTCGGATAGCAATCAGCCCCAGCATTTT
CASSFRSDSNQPQHF
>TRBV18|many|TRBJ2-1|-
TGTGCCAGCAGCCCCCTGGGCGGAAGTTACAATGAGCAGTTCTTC
CASSPLGGSYNEQFF
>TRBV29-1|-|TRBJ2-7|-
TGCAGCGGCCTTGTTAGCGGAGCCTACGAGCAGTACTTC
CSGLVSGAYEQYF
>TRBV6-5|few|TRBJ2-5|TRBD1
TGTGCCAGCAGTTATGGGCAGGGGGCACCTCGAGAGCAGTACTTC
CASSYGQGAPREQYF
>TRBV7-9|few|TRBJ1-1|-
TGTGCCAGCAGCGCTGGGGATCTGAACACTGAAGCTTTCTTT
CASSAGDLNTEAFF
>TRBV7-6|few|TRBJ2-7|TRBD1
TGTGCCAGCAGCTTAGCGACCGGGACAGTCTCCTACGAGCAGTACTTC
CASSLATGTVSYEQYF
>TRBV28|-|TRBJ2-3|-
TGTGCCAGCACAGGACCGCGTAGCACAGATACGCAGTATTTT
CASTGPRSTDTQYF
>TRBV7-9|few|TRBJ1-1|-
TGTGCCAGCAGCTCCCCTCGACGGGGTTTGATGAACACTGAAGCTTTCTTT
CASSSPRRGLMNTEAFF
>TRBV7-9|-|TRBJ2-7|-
TGTGCCAGCAGCTTTCTGACTGTAGGCTCCTACGAGCAGTACTTC
CASSFLTVGSYEQYF
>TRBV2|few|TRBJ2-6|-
TGTGCCAGCAGTGTAGGTGGCTCTGGGGCCAACGTCCTGACTTTC
CASSVGGSGANVLTF
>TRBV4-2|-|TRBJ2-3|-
TGTGCCAGCAGCCAAGAGGGGGATACGCAGTATTTT
CASSQEGDTQYF
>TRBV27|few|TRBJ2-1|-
TGTGCCAGCAGTTTACCCTTTCGGGCCAATGAGCAGTTCTTC
CASSLPFRANEQFF
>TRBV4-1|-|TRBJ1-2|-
TGCGCCAGCAGCCTTACAGGGTGGGATGGCTACACCTTC
CASSLTGWDGYTF
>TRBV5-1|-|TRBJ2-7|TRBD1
TGCGCCAGCAGCTTGCCTGGGACAGCAACCCCCTACGAGCAGTACTTC
CASSLPGTATPYEQYF
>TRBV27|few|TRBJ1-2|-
TGTGCCAGCAGACCCCTCCGGGGGCAACTGAGCTATGGCTACACCTTC
CASRPLRGQLSYGYTF
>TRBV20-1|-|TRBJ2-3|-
TGCAGTGCTCAGGGTTCAGATACGCAGTATTTT
CSAQGSDTQYF
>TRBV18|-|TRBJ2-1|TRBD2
TGTGCCAGCTCGGAACTAGCGGGAAATGAGCAGTTCTTC
CASSELAGNEQFF
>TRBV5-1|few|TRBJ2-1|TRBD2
TGCGCCAGCAGCCCCCAGTGGGGGGGGAATGAGCAGTTCTTC
CASSPQWGGNEQFF
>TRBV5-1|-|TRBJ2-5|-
TGCGCCAGCAGCTTGGATGTAGGACAAGAGACCCAGTACTTC
CASSLDVGQETQYF
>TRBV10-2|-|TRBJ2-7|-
TGCGCCAGCAGTGAGGACCCACAGGTTTACGAGCAGTACTTC
CASSEDPQVYEQYF
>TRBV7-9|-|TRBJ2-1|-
TGTGCCAGCAGCACAACGGGGCATGAGCAGTTCTTC
CASSTTGHEQFF
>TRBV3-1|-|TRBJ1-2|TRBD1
TGTGCCAGCAGCCTACGAAACAGGGGGCAGGCCTATGGCTACACCTTC
CASSLRNRGQAYGYTF
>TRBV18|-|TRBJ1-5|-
TGTGCCAGCTCACCAGATGCGCGCAATCAGCCCCAGCATTTT
CASSPDARNQPQHF
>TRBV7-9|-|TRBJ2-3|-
TGTGCCAGCAGCCCTCGGACAGTCACAGATACGCAGTATTTT
CASSPRTVTDTQYF
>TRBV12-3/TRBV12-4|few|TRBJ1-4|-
TGTGCCAGCAGTCTGACGACAGTGAAGAATGAAAAACTGTTTTTT
CASSLTTVKNEKLFF
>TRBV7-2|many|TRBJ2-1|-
TGTGCCAGCAGCCTGATTAATGAGCAGTTCTTC
CASSLINEQFF
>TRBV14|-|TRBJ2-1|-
TGTGCCAGCAGCCGTACTTTAGGGATTGAGCAGTTCTTC
CASSRTLGIEQFF
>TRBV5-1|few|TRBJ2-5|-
TGCGCCAGCAGCTTGTTTAGCGGAGAGTTTCAAGAGACCCAGTACTTC
CASSLFSGEFQETQYF
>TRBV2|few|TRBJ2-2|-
TGTGCCAGCAGTAGGGGAACACCGCCCGGGGAGCTGTTTTTT
CASSRGTPPGELFF
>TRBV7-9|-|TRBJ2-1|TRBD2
TGTGCCAGCAGCTTAGGGGCGGGGGTATACAATGAGCAGTTCTTC
CASSLGAGVYNEQFF
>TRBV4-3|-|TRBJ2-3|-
TGCGCCAGCAGCCAATCGGTCAGGGATACGCAGTATTTT
CASSQSVRDTQYF
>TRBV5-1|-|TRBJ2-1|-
TGCGCCAGCAGCCCCCCCCCGGGTACTAATGAGCAGTTCTTC
CASSPPPGTNEQFF
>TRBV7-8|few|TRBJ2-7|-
TGTGCCAGCAGCTTCTGGGGGTCCGAGCAGTACTTC
CASSFWGSEQYF
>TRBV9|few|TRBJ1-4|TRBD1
TGTGCCAGCAGCAGAGGGGGACAGGGTGTCGAAAAACTGTTTTTT
CASSRGGQGVEKLFF
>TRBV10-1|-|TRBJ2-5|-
TGCGCCAGCAGTGTCTCAGGGCTTGAGACCCAGTACTTC
CASSVSGLETQYF
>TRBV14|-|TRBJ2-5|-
TGTGCCAGCAGCCTCCTAAAACGGGGGACCCAGTACTTC
CASSLLKRGTQYF
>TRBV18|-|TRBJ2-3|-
TGTGCCAGCTCACCACGTAAGAGGGGGGAATCAGATACGCAGTATTTT
CASSPRKRGESDTQYF
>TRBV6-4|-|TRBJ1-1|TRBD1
TGTGCCAGCAGTGTTGCAGGGGGCGCGAACGCTTTCTTT
CASSVAGGANAFF
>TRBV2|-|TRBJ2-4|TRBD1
TGTGCCAGCAGTGAGGACAGGGTTCCCAAAAACATTCAGTACTTC
CASSEDRVPKNIQYF
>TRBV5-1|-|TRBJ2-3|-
TGCGCCAGCAGCTTGGGGACTGACCGCCGAACAGATACGCAGTATTTT
CASSLGTDRRTDTQYF
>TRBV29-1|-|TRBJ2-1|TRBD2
TGCAGCGCCGGACTAGCGGGAGGTATTGAGCAGTTCTTC
CSAGLAGGIEQFF
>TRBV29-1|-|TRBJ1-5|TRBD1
TGCAGCGTGTCCGGGACAGGGGTCAATCAGCCCCAGCATTTT
CSVSGTGVNQPQHF
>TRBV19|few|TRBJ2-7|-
TGTGCCAGTAGTTCCCTTCCCGGCCCCTACGAGCAGTACTTC
CASSSLPGPYEQYF
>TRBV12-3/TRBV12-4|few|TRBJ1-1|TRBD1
TGTGCCAGCAGTTTTGAGGGGGCAAGGACTGAAGCTTTCTTT
CASSFEGARTEAFF
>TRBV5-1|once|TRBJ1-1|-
TGCGCCAGCAGCTTGGAAGGGGACACGATGAACACTGAAGCTTTCTTT
CASSLEGDTMNTEAFF
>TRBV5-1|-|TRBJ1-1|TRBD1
TGCGCCAGCAGCTTAACAGGGGGCGAACGAACTGAAGCTTTCTTT
CASSLTGGERTEAFF
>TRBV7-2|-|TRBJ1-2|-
TGTGCCAGCAGCTTAGCGGTGAGGGGGGGCTACACCTTC
CASSLAVRGGYTF
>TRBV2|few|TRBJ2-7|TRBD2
TGTGCCAGCAGTGCCCAAGCGGGGGGCTCCTGCGAGCAGTACTTC
CASSAQAGGSCEQYF